A selection of T cell receptor beta chains follows, all from one sample in a study of blood T cell repertoires in COVID-19. Here immunoSEQ multiplex PCR was the method, and the copy in TCRdb shows in-frame clones only, minus some. The sample has 110,000 to 150,000 clones; about 80% are singletons. The sequenced sample consisted of peripheral blood. These receptor sequences come from a human donor in a cohort sampled during active COVID-19. Each CDR3 is given with its conserved first and last residue. D genes are given only for firm matches. The size of a clone is reported for some rows only, either as once, few or many, or as a class for expanded clones.

j_call v_call clone_size d_call cdr3_nt cdr3_aa
TRBJ1-2 TRBV28 - TRBD1 TGTGCCAGCAGTTTGGGGGACAGGGCTTTTGGCTACACCTTC CASSLGDRAFGYTF
TRBJ2-2 TRBV9 - - TGTGCCAGCAGCTCTTCTAGGACAGCTACCCTTCGAGGGGAGCTGTTTTTT CASSSSRTATLRGELFF
TRBJ2-3 TRBV7-2 - TRBD1 TGTGCCAGCAGCTTAGCGGTGGGACAGGTGAAAGATACGCAGTATTTT CASSLAVGQVKDTQYF
TRBJ2-7 TRBV4-1 - TRBD1 TGCGCCAGCAGCCAAGTGGGGACAGGGGGTCGCGAGCAGTACTTC CASSQVGTGGREQYF
TRBJ1-2 TRBV28 - - TGTGCCAGCAGCCCGGGGGGGGGCGGCAAGAACTATGGCTACACCTTC CASSPGGGGKNYGYTF
TRBJ2-5 TRBV9 - TRBD2 TGTGCCAGCAGCCCGACGACTAGCGGGGGCCTCTATGGATTGGAGACCCAGTACTTC CASSPTTSGGLYGLETQYF
TRBJ2-4 TRBV5-1 few TRBD1 TGCGCCAGCAGCTTGGATGGACAGGGTCGAGGAAACATTCAGTACTTC CASSLDGQGRGNIQYF
TRBJ1-1 TRBV5-1 - - TGCGCCAGCAGCTTGGTTCCGTCCTCCACGGACACTGAAGCTTTCTTT CASSLVPSSTDTEAFF
TRBJ1-1 TRBV4-2 - TRBD1 TGTGCCAGCAGCCCGAGGACAGGCCTGAACACTGAAGCTTTCTTT CASSPRTGLNTEAFF
TRBJ2-3 TRBV5-5 once - TGTGCCTGTGGGACTGCGGTACCGGATACGCAGTATTTT CACGTAVPDTQYF
TRBJ1-1 TRBV28 - TRBD1 TGTGCCAGCAGTTCGCCACAGGGGTTGGACACTGAAGCTTTCTTT CASSSPQGLDTEAFF
TRBJ1-1 TRBV6-5 - - TGTGCCAGCAGTCTAACCAGGGCAAACACTGAAGCTTTCTTT CASSLTRANTEAFF
TRBJ2-7 TRBV5-6 - TRBD2 TGTGCCAGCAGCGTAAAGGGCGGGGGTATCTACGAGCAGTACTTC CASSVKGGGIYEQYF
TRBJ1-4 TRBV2 - - TGTGCCAGCAGGGCGGCGGGTACTAATGAAAAACTGTTTTTT CASRAAGTNEKLFF
TRBJ2-7 TRBV6-5 - - TGTGCCAGCTCCAGGACAGGGAGGGACGAGCAGTACTTC CASSRTGRDEQYF
TRBJ1-2 TRBV6-5 - - TGTGCCAGCAGTTACAAGACAGCCACCTATGGCTACACCTTC CASSYKTATYGYTF
TRBJ2-1 TRBV7-9 - - TGTGCCGGGGGCAGGGCGTCCTACAATGAGCAGTTCTTC CAGGRASYNEQFF